The entry below describes one TCR beta chain. This record belongs to a study of blood T cell repertoires in COVID-19. Study-level information: The analysed material was cDNA or gDNA that came from T cells, B-cell-depleted T cells, or PBMCs.

Authors' methods: For nucleated cells, counts were estimated from reference gene primer amplification. Assay: immunoSEQ multiplex PCR; the TCRdb copy retains only in-frame clones and omits some. V, J and clone size derive from that table, while D and trimming were established from the DNA sequence. This sample has some 400,000 clones, with around 84% found just once. The germline gives CDR1 SGHDN, CDR2 FVKESK. J gave up 3 bases and V 1 base, and 18 bases lay outside the gene matches. CDR3 length: 21 residues. The TCR was taken from a human donor with acute or convalescent COVID-19. The donor label of this sample is uncertain. The sequencing input was peripheral blood. The chain couples TRBV14 to TRBJ2-1; 10 nucleotides agree with TRBD2. Here the CDR3 reads CASSQGLRQGPGTSVYNEQFF. CDR3 nucleotides: TGTGCCAGCAGCCAAGGTCTACGCCAGGGGCCTGGGACTAGCGTCTACAATGAGCAGTTCTTC.